This entry is about one TCR beta chain. This clonotype was seen many times. What this receptor recognizes is not known. No base quality values were provided; no much bigger clone lies one nucleotide off. V and J lose 3 bases and 2 bases, and a span of 8 bases separates them. From the cysteine through the phenylalanine, the CDR3 covers 14 amino acids. Only the CDR3 portion is preserved as DNA: 42 bases, with reading frame beginning at the first base. TCR beta CDR3 regions were amplified from RNA transcripts for repertoire sequencing. The first round was an RT-PCR using HTBI primers with the Qiagen OneStep RT-PCR kit, and this first round was followed by a second-round multiplex PCR, then size selection and purification. The libraries underwent paired-end sequencing with 100 bp reads on an Illumina HiSeq2000. In the authors' own workflow: Reads were processed with SOAPnuke, discarding reads with adapters, uncalled bases, mean Phred below 15, or no exact constant-primer or identifier match. COPE v1.2.5 was used to merge high-quality paired reads. Clonotypes were defined as unique nucleotide sequences and were aligned to IMGT TRB V, D and J references using MiTCR v1.1. The analysis was limited to V-J combinations with a frequency above 0.0001, which together covered more than 99% of repertoires. For each V-J combination, a TCR clonal expansion and chaos score was defined as F50 clonal expansion divided by the chaos observed in the TCRdist matrix. Features were reduced by Welch's t-statistics and random forest to approximately 13 V-J combinations, which fed a naive Bayes classifier. Thyroid-blood repertoire similarity was quantified with the Morisita-Horn index. TCRdb handled the public reads itself, with Q25 trimming in fastp and clone calling in MiXCR, and kept productive beta chains. Identical CDR3 proteins give one entry, which carries the most common genes and DNA. What appears here as the V and J calls and clone size reflects TCRdb's work, not the paper's. The sample includes fewer than 600,000 distinct CDR3 sequences, with around 14% observed a single time. The ten largest clones represent more than 8.5% of the sample.

The ophthalmopathy patients had moderately to severely active disease, with a Clinical Activity Score of 3 or higher, a NOSPECS grade of 4 or higher, and a disease duration of less than 3 months. Anyone with other autoimmune diseases, uncontrolled infections, pregnancy or lactation was excluded from the study. Clinical symptoms, serum thyroxine, TRAb, thyroid ultrasound and orbital computed tomography were used for diagnosis. Using Ficoll-Paque density gradient centrifugation, PBMCs were isolated from less than 13 ml of fresh peripheral blood. Total RNA was extracted using Trizol reagent, and RNA quality was checked on an Agilent 2100 Bioanalyzer. These data belong to a study of Graves' ophthalmopathy and Graves' hyperthyroidism (dated by TCRdb to the late 2010s). Background on the whole study: Peripheral blood samples were taken at the time of initial diagnosis, before any treatment was given. The study used signatures of the TCR beta repertoire to tell Graves' ophthalmopathy apart from Graves' hyperthyroidism and to predict which patients would progress to ophthalmopathy. In total, around 130 blood samples were TCR-sequenced: around 42 ophthalmopathy, some 75 hyperthyroidism and approximately 17 hyperthyroidism-to-ophthalmopathy patients. To explore V-J signatures distinguishing ophthalmopathy from hyperthyroidism, a discovery set of under 110 patients (fewer than 45 ophthalmopathy, 57 stable hyperthyroidism) was enrolled. For independent validation, a separate cohort was made up of 18 hyperthyroidism patients plus 17 patients who later progressed from hyperthyroidism to ophthalmopathy. In more than five hyperthyroidism patients, T-cell repertoires of thyroid tissue and blood were compared. Once sampling was done, hyperthyroidism patients were given methimazole at a starting dose of 30 mg daily, while ophthalmopathy patients were given high-dose intravenous methylprednisolone. For training and testing, the 100 or so patients in the discovery cohort were randomly divided in a 7:3 ratio.

Overall results and qualifications from the work: No statistical method was used to predetermine the sample size, and group allocation was not hidden from the investigators. In validation, the model predicted ophthalmopathy progression with about 71% sensitivity and 72.22% specificity; roughly 12 predicted patients were CT-confirmed with GO in a median of approximately six months. The 13-signature model separated ophthalmopathy from stable hyperthyroidism with 85% to 90% sensitivity and roughly 84% specificity in cross-validation, and 80%/75% in the test set. Most of the expanded thyroid clonotypes with a frequency above 0.001 were also detected in blood, and it was suggested that the thyroid immune response may be reflected by blood repertoires.

The sequencing sample was made of blood. This TCR derives from a woman aged 25 to 45 with Graves' ophthalmopathy. Donor details come from another sample of the same person, matched by shared clones. The rearranged segments are TRBV12-3 or TRBV12-4 and TRBJ1-5; tentative D gene TRBD1, with 5 bases matching. DNA sequence: TGTGCCAGCAGTTTTAAACAGGGCAATCAGCCCCAGCATTTT. Its amino acids are CASSFKQGNQPQHF.